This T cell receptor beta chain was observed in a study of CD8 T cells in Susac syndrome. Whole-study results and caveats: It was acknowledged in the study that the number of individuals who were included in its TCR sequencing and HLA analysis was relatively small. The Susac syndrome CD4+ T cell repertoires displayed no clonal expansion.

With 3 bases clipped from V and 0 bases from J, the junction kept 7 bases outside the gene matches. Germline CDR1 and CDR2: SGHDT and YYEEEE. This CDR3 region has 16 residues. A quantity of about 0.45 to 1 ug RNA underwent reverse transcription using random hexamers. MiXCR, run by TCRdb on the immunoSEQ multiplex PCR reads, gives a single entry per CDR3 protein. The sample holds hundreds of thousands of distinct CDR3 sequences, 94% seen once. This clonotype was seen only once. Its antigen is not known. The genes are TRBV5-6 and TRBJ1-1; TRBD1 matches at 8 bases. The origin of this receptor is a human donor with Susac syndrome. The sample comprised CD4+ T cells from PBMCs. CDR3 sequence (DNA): TGTGCCAGCAGCTCCTTATGGACAGGGATGAACACTGAAGCTTTCTTT. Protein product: CASSSLWTGMNTEAFF.